One and the same sample provided the 3 T cell receptor beta chains below, sequenced in a study of T cell responses to AZD1222 COVID-19 vaccine. Sequencing was performed with immunoSEQ multiplex PCR; in TCRdb, only in-frame clones are kept and a portion is missing. The sample lists approximately 140,000 clones; about 95% were seen once. The specimen was peripheral blood, collected on day 0 of AZD1222 vaccination. The receptor set was obtained from an adult in good health.

The chain uses TRBV6-1 and TRBJ1-5; D may be TRBD1 (5 bases). The CDR3 is 17 residues long. CDR1 and CDR2 (germline): MNHNS, SASEGT. Trimming stripped 4 bases from V and 1 base from J, with 17 bases between. CDR3 sequence: CASSVYGQGSSNQPQHF. CDR3 coding DNA: TGTGCCAGCAGTGTCTACGGGCAGGGTTCGAGCAATCAGCCCCAGCATTTT.

V is TRBV6-6 and J is TRBJ2-7, with 10 bases aligning to TRBD1. Trimming cost V 5 bases and J 4 bases; bases outside gene matches: 11. The CDR3 runs 16 residues. Germline V gives CDR1 MNHNY, CDR2 SVGAGI (reference sequence). As DNA, the CDR3 is TGTGCCAGCAGTCCGGGACAGGGGTTGACTATTTACGAGCAGTACGTC. It translates to CASSPGQGLTIYEQYV.

This clone was recorded once. The genes are TRBV28 and TRBJ1-1; D ambiguous. Trimming took off 2 bases at V and 1 base at J, with 14 bases between the two ends. CDR3 length: 16 residues. CDR1 is MDHEN, CDR2 SYDVKM, per germline. In DNA form, the CDR3 reads TGTGCCAGCAGTTTAAGTAGCAGTCAGAAGAACACTGAAGCTTTCTTT. Translated: CASSLSSSQKNTEAFF. Complete variable domain (other parts from reference TRBV28 and TRBJ1-1): DVKVTQSSRYLVKRTGEKVFLECVQDMDHENMFWYRQDPGLGLRLIYFSYDVKMKEKGDIPEGYSVSREKKERFSLILESASTNQTSMYLCASSLSSSQKNTEAFFGQGTRLTVV.